This T cell receptor beta chain emerged from a study of blood T cell repertoires in COVID-19. Study-level background: The origin of the acute and convalescent COVID-19 samples was the United States, Italy and Spain. The cDNA or gDNA used as material had been derived from T cells, B-cell-depleted T cells, or PBMCs.

Before they entered the study, exposed participants had met a COVID-19 case within 2 weeks. Here immunoSEQ multiplex PCR was the method, and the copy in TCRdb shows in-frame clones only, minus some. This sample carries under 200,000 clones, about 83% of them seen once, and the ten largest clones take about 3.3%. The specimen sequenced was PBMCs or T cells enriched from blood (not recorded which). The receptor was derived from a woman in her 30s who had been exposed to COVID-19.

The CDR3 loop reads CASSFGQGAYNEQFF. DNA for the CDR3: TGTGCCAGCAGCTTCGGACAGGGGGCTTACAATGAGCAGTTCTTC. The chain has TRBV5-8 and TRBJ2-1; 11 nucleotides agree with TRBD1. This CDR3 has 15 amino acids. Germline assignment: CDR1 SGHTS and CDR2 YDEGEE. J gave up 4 bases and V 2 bases, and 2 bases lay outside the gene matches. Full variable domain (remainder filled in from reference TRBV5-8 and TRBJ2-1): EAGVTQSPTHLIKTRGQQATLRCSPISGHTSVYWYQQALGLGLQFLLWYDEGEERNRGNFPPRFSGRQFPNYSSELNVNALELEDSALYLCASSFGQGAYNEQFFGPGTRLTVL.